A selection of T cell receptor beta chains follows, all from one sample in a study of cytomegalovirus exposure and HLA in healthy donors. The table came from immunoSEQ multiplex PCR; TCRdb's copy has only in-frame clones and leaves some out. The table lists more than 150,000 clones, roughly four fifths of them singletons, with around 2% in the top ten. The source material was PBMCs. All receptors come from a woman aged 18-29 years in good health and CMV-seropositive. Each CDR3 is given with its conserved first and last residue. Fields, in order: V gene, J gene, clone size, D gene, CDR3 DNA, CDR3 protein. A D gene is named only where the DNA matches it firmly. The size entry is marked missing in some rows and otherwise reads once, few, many or a size class.

v_call: TRBV5-4
j_call: TRBJ2-2
clone_size: NA
d_call: NA
cdr3_nt: TGTGCCAGCAGCTTAGACATCACCGGGGAGCTGTTTTTT
cdr3_aa: CASSLDITGELFF

v_call: TRBV14
j_call: TRBJ2-1
clone_size: few
d_call: NA
cdr3_nt: TGTGCCAGCAGCCAAGATGTGACTCGGGTCGATGAGCAGTTCTTC
cdr3_aa: CASSQDVTRVDEQFF

v_call: TRBV7-9
j_call: TRBJ1-3
clone_size: NA
d_call: NA
cdr3_nt: TGTGCCAGCAGCTTAGGCAGGGTGGTTGGAAACACCATATATTTT
cdr3_aa: CASSLGRVVGNTIYF

v_call: TRBV12-5
j_call: TRBJ1-1
clone_size: NA
d_call: NA
cdr3_nt: TGTGCTAGCGGCACTGAAGCTTTCTTT
cdr3_aa: CASGTEAFF

v_call: TRBV29-1
j_call: TRBJ2-3
clone_size: NA
d_call: NA
cdr3_nt: TGCAGCGTTGAACCGGGTTCGGTGACAGATACGCAGTATTTT
cdr3_aa: CSVEPGSVTDTQYF

v_call: TRBV9
j_call: TRBJ2-5
clone_size: NA
d_call: NA
cdr3_nt: TGTGCCAGCAGCCACGGGGGAGGTCTACAAGAGACCCAGTACTTC
cdr3_aa: CASSHGGGLQETQYF

v_call: TRBV7-8
j_call: TRBJ2-2
clone_size: NA
d_call: NA
cdr3_nt: TGTGCCAGCAGCTTACAAGCAGGGTTCAAGACCTCCACCGGGGAGCTGTTTTTT
cdr3_aa: CASSLQAGFKTSTGELFF

v_call: TRBV4-1
j_call: TRBJ2-5
clone_size: NA
d_call: TRBD1
cdr3_nt: TGCGCCAGCAGCCAAGTGGGACAGAAACAAGAGACCCAGTACTTC
cdr3_aa: CASSQVGQKQETQYF

v_call: TRBV2
j_call: TRBJ2-5
clone_size: NA
d_call: NA
cdr3_nt: NA
cdr3_aa: CASILDRDQETQYF

v_call: TRBV25-1
j_call: TRBJ1-2
clone_size: NA
d_call: NA
cdr3_nt: TGTGCCAGCAGTGAGTGGGGAGTACGCCGCGGAGGCTACACCTTC
cdr3_aa: CASSEWGVRRGGYTF

v_call: TRBV7-9
j_call: TRBJ1-2
clone_size: NA
d_call: NA
cdr3_nt: TGTGCCAGCAGCTTCGGCGGCTATGGCTACACCTTC
cdr3_aa: CASSFGGYGYTF

v_call: TRBV7-7
j_call: TRBJ1-4
clone_size: NA
d_call: NA
cdr3_nt: TGTGCTAGCAGCTTAGGGGGGGGAAATGAAAAACTGTTTTTT
cdr3_aa: CASSLGGGNEKLFF

v_call: TRBV30
j_call: TRBJ1-5
clone_size: NA
d_call: NA
cdr3_nt: TGTGCCTGGAGCCGGGGTAATCAGCCCCAGCATTTT
cdr3_aa: CAWSRGNQPQHF

v_call: TRBV30
j_call: TRBJ2-3
clone_size: NA
d_call: TRBD2
cdr3_nt: TGTGCCTGGAGTAAGGAGCGGGGGGGTGGGACAGATACGCAGTATTTT
cdr3_aa: CAWSKERGGGTDTQYF

v_call: TRBV5-6
j_call: TRBJ2-1
clone_size: NA
d_call: TRBD2
cdr3_nt: TGTGCCAGCATTAGGCGGGGGGGCCATTATGAGCAGTTCTTC
cdr3_aa: CASIRRGGHYEQFF

v_call: TRBV19
j_call: TRBJ2-5
clone_size: NA
d_call: TRBD2
cdr3_nt: TGTGCCAGTAGTATTTTAGCGGGGGGTGGGGAGACCCAGTACTTC
cdr3_aa: CASSILAGGGETQYF

v_call: TRBV6-1
j_call: TRBJ2-6
clone_size: NA
d_call: NA
cdr3_nt: TGTGCCAGCCTAGGGGGGGGGACTGGGGCCAACGTCCTGACTTTC
cdr3_aa: CASLGGGTGANVLTF

v_call: TRBV20-1
j_call: TRBJ2-5
clone_size: NA
d_call: TRBD1
cdr3_nt: TGCAGTGCTAGGACAGGGGGGACCCAGTACTTC
cdr3_aa: CSARTGGTQYF

v_call: TRBV5-5
j_call: TRBJ2-7
clone_size: once
d_call: TRBD2
cdr3_nt: TGTGCCAGCAGTTTGACTAGCGACGAGCAGTACTTC
cdr3_aa: CASSLTSDEQYF

v_call: TRBV19
j_call: TRBJ2-5
clone_size: NA
d_call: NA
cdr3_nt: TGTGCCAGTAGTCGGGGGAGCCAAGAGACCCAGTACTTC
cdr3_aa: CASSRGSQETQYF

v_call: TRBV11-1
j_call: TRBJ2-7
clone_size: NA
d_call: NA
cdr3_nt: TGTGCCAGCAGCCTTCAGGGGATTTCCGAGCAGTACTTC
cdr3_aa: CASSLQGISEQYF

v_call: TRBV27
j_call: TRBJ2-3
clone_size: NA
d_call: TRBD1
cdr3_nt: TGTGCCAGCACACAGGGGGCCACAGATACGCAGTATTTT
cdr3_aa: CASTQGATDTQYF

v_call: TRBV7-9
j_call: TRBJ2-5
clone_size: NA
d_call: TRBD2
cdr3_nt: TGTGCCAGCAGCTTAAATAGCGGGGCCTTCGAGACCCAGTACTTC
cdr3_aa: CASSLNSGAFETQYF

v_call: TRBV19
j_call: TRBJ2-1
clone_size: few
d_call: NA
cdr3_nt: TGTGCCACCCAAGGGGGCTCCTACAATGAGCAGTTCTTC
cdr3_aa: CATQGGSYNEQFF

v_call: TRBV28
j_call: TRBJ2-4
clone_size: NA
d_call: NA
cdr3_nt: TGTGCCAGCAGTTTAGGGACACCGCTAGCCAAAAACATTCAGTACTTC
cdr3_aa: CASSLGTPLAKNIQYF

v_call: TRBV7-9
j_call: TRBJ2-1
clone_size: once
d_call: TRBD2
cdr3_nt: TGTGCCAGCAGCCCCATTCCCGGGACTAGCAGAAATGAGCAGTTCTTC
cdr3_aa: CASSPIPGTSRNEQFF